The 7 T cell receptor beta chains reported below all come from one sample, sequenced in a study of shared clonotypes between healthy human individuals. Sequenced by immunoSEQ multiplex PCR; TCRdb stores in-frame clones only, minus some. The table shows 630,000 or so clones, with about 98% occurring only once. CD45RO negativity and positive selection for CCR7 defined naive CD8 cells, a population that excluded terminally differentiated effector memory CD45RA+ cells. Sample: naive CD8+ T cells sorted from blood. The source of these receptors is a man aged 25-40 years in good health.

V gene TRBV28 combines with J gene TRBJ1-5; TRBD1 matches 7 bases. The CDR3 covers 14 residues. Per the germline V gene, CDR1 is MDHEN and CDR2 is SYDVKM. The V segment lost 4 bases and the J segment 3 bases; nucleotides outside the gene matches: 3. CDR3 in amino acids: CASSYRGYNQPQHF. CDR3 nucleotide sequence: TGTGCCAGCAGTTACAGGGGCTACAATCAGCCCCAGCATTTT. Full variable domain (missing parts from reference TRBV28 and TRBJ1-5): DVKVTQSSRYLVKRTGEKVFLECVQDMDHENMFWYRQDPGLGLRLIYFSYDVKMKEKGDIPEGYSVSREKKERFSLILESASTNQTSMYLCASSYRGYNQPQHFGDGTRLSIL.

The rearrangement joins TRBV27 to TRBJ1-5, with D unresolved. This CDR3 has 14 residues. CDR1 MNHEY and CDR2 SMNVEV come from the germline V gene (reference sequence). V was cut by 1 base and J by 8 bases, with 12 bases left in between. CDR3 bases: TGTGCCAGCAGTTTATTAGTGGGTCGGGAGCCCCAGCATTTT. Protein product: CASSLLVGREPQHF.

The chain carries TRBV29-1 and TRBJ1-1; 7 nucleotides line up with TRBD1. J was trimmed by 2 bases and V by 5 bases; bases with no gene match: 8. The CDR3 has 14 residues. Germline CDR1 reads SQVTM; CDR2 reads ANQGSEA. CDR3 residues: CSVLLGTANTEAFF. The CDR3, as DNA: TGCAGCGTTCTCCTCGGGACAGCTAACACTGAAGCTTTCTTT.

The V gene is TRBV10-3, the J gene TRBJ2-7; perhaps D is TRBD1 or TRBD2 (5 bases each). Trimming took 4 bases from V and 2 from J, leaving 12 bases between them. Germline-derived CDR1 and CDR2 are ENHRY and SYGVKD. This CDR3 is 14 amino acids long. The chain's CDR3 is CAISVGTETYEQYF. For the CDR3, the DNA is TGTGCCATCAGTGTTGGGACGGAGACCTACGAGCAGTACTTC.

The DNA of the CDR3 is TGTGCCAGCACCTCCGGGACTAGCGAAAACAATGAGCAGTTCTTC. Its protein product is CASTSGTSENNEQFF. V gene TRBV7-9 combines with J gene TRBJ2-1; 10 bases align to TRBD2. Losses at the gene ends were 7 bases for V and 5 bases for J; bases not matched to a gene: 8. Germline V gives CDR1 SEHNR, CDR2 FQNEAQ (reference sequence). The CDR3 totals 15 residues.

This clone appeared once. V and J are TRBV19 and TRBJ2-3; a possible D gene is TRBD2 (6 bases). There are 15 residues in the CDR3. With 4 bases removed from V and 0 bases from J, the gap between germline ends came to 11 bases. In germline, CDR1 is LNHDA, CDR2 SQIVND (reference sequence). The CDR3 protein is CASSRPGDSTDTQYF. CDR3 DNA: TGTGCCAGTAGTAGACCGGGAGACAGCACAGATACGCAGTATTTT.

The V call is TRBV6-6, the J call TRBJ2-1, with 12 bases lining up with TRBD2. Germline V lookup: CDR1 MNHNY, CDR2 SVGAGI (reference sequence). This CDR3 contains 15 residues. Germline trimming cut 5 bases from V and 7 bases from J; bases unmatched to any gene: 6. The CDR3 is CASSTRLAGVNEQFF. The CDR3 DNA reads TGTGCCAGCAGTACAAGACTAGCGGGAGTTAATGAGCAGTTCTTC.